This TCR beta chain was sequenced in a study of blood T cells in healthy people across ages. Combining a sample-barcoded 5' primer with a J-beta primer mix, a second PCR ran for roughly 6 to 11 cycles. Each of the cDNA molecules was tagged by a template-switch adaptor with 12 random nucleotides. TCRdb reprocessed the 5' RACE reads via MiXCR and lists one record per CDR3 protein. The sample includes 780,000 or so distinct CDR3 sequences, 53% seen only once; the top ten take approximately 40%. The germline V gene encodes CDR1 MRHNA and CDR2 SNTAGT. The CDR3 runs 13 residues. V gave up 3 bases and J gave up 6 bases, with 9 bases separating them.

V gene TRBV6-4 combines with J gene TRBJ2-1; D is ambiguous. The sample consisted of blood. This sequence was found in a man aged 80 or over in good health. The CDR3 reads CASSESRVNEQFF. CDR3 nucleotides: TGTGCCAGCAGTGAATCTAGAGTCAATGAGCAGTTCTTC.